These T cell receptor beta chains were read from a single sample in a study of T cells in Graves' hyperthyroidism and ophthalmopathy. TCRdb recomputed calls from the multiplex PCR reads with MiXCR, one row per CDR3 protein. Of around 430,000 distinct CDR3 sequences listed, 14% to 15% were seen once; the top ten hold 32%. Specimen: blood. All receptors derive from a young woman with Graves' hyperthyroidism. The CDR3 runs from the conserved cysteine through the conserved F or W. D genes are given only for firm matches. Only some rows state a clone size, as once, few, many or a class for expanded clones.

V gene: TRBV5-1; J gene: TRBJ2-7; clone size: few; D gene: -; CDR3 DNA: TGCGCCAGCAGCGCCACGGACGGATACGAGCAGTACTTC; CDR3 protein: CASSATDGYEQYF
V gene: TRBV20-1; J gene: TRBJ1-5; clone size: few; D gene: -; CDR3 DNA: TGCAGTGCTAGAGAGGCGGGCTACCAGCCCCAGCATTTT; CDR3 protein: CSAREAGYQPQHF
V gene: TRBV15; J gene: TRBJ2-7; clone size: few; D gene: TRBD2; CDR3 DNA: TGTGCCACCAGCAGAGACGCAATGGGGGGGGCCTACGAGCAGTACTTC; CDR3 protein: CATSRDAMGGAYEQYF
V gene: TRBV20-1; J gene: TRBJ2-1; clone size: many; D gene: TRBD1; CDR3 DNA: TGCAGTGCTAGAGTTCCGGGACAGGGGGAGAATGAGCAGTTCTTC; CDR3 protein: CSARVPGQGENEQFF
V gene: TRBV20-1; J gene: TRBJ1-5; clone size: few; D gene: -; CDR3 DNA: TGCAGTGCTAGATGGCAGGGAACTTATAGCAATCAGCCCCAGCATTTT; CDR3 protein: CSARWQGTYSNQPQHF
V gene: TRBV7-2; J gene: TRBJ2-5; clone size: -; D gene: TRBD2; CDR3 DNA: TGTGCCAGCAGCTTAGTCGGCGGGAGGAAAGAGACCCAGTACTTC; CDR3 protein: CASSLVGGRKETQYF
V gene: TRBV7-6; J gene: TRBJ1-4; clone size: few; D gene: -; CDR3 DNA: TGTGCCAGCAGCTCCCTCCCGAGCGCAACTAATGAAAAACTGTTTTTT; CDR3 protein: CASSSLPSATNEKLFF
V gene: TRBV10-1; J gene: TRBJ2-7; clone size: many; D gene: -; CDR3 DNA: TGCGCCAGCAGTGAGTCGTATGGGAGAGGGGGGACGGACGAGCAGTACTTC; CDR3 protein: CASSESYGRGGTDEQYF
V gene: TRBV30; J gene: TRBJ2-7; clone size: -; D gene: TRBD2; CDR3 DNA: TGTGCCTGGAGTGTCAGGTCTAGCGGGAGTGGTTTCGAGCAGTACTTC; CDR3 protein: CAWSVRSSGSGFEQYF
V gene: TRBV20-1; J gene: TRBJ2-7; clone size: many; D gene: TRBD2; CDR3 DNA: TGCAGCACCCCCGGGACTAGCGGGAGTAAGTCCTACGAGCAGTACTTC; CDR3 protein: CSTPGTSGSKSYEQYF
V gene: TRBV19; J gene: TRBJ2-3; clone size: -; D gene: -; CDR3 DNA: TGTGCCAGTAGTATTTGGGGGGCCGGAGATACGCAGTATTTT; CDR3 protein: CASSIWGAGDTQYF
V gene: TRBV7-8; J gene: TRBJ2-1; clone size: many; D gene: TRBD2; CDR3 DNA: TGTGCCAGCAGCTTACCTGGCGGGAGGGCCCTTCCCAATGAGCAGTTCTTC; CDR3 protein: CASSLPGGRALPNEQFF
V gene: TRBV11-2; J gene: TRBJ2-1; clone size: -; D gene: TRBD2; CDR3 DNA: TGTGCCAGCAACTCGCTGGGGCTAGCGGGAGACGAGCAGTTCTTC; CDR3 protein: CASNSLGLAGDEQFF
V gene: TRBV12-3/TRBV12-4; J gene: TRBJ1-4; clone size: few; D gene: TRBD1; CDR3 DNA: TGTGCCAGCAGTCCTACGACAGGGGGAAGTGGAAAACTGTTTTTT; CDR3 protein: CASSPTTGGSGKLFF
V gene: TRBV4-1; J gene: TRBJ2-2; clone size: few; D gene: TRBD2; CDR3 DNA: TGTGCCAGCAGCCAAGATGAGGGAGGGGAGACCGGGGAGCTGTTTTTT; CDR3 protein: CASSQDEGGETGELFF
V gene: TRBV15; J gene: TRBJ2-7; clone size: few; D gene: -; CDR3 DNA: TGTGCCACCAGCAACTCGGAGAGCTACGAGCAGTACTTC; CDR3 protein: CATSNSESYEQYF
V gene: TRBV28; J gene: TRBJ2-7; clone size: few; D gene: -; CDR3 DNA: TGTGCCAGCAGAAGCGACAGGTACGAGCAGTACTTC; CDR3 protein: CASRSDRYEQYF
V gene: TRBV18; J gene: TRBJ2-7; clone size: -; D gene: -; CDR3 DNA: TGTGCCAGCTCAACGAGTGACAAACGGGGCGAGCAGTACTTC; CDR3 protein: CASSTSDKRGEQYF
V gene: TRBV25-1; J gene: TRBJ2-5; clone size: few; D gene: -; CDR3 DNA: TGTGCCAGCAGTGAATTGACGGTTGAACCGTACCAAGAGACCCAGTACTTC; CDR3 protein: CASSELTVEPYQETQYF
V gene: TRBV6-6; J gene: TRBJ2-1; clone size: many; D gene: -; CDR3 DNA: TGTGCCAGCAGTTACTCGTGGCTTGGTCCGGGGAATGAGCAGTTCTTC; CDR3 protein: CASSYSWLGPGNEQFF
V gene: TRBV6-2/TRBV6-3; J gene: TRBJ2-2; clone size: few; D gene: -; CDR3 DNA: TGTGCCAGCAGTCCGGGGCGGTGGGGCAACACCGGGGAGCTGTTTTTT; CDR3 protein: CASSPGRWGNTGELFF
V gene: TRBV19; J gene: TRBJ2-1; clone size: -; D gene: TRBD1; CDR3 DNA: TGTGCCAGTAGTACCCGGGACAGGGTTTGGGATGAGCAGTTCTTC; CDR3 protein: CASSTRDRVWDEQFF
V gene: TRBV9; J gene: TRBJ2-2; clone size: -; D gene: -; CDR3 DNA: TGTGCCAGCAGCGGAACAGGAGAAGCGAACACCGGGGAGCTGTTTTTT; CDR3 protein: CASSGTGEANTGELFF